This T cell receptor (beta chain) was identified during a study of shared clonotypes between healthy human individuals. Study conclusions and caveats: Only a few donors were included, so the genetic and exposure-history diversity represented was limited.

Caucasian adults residing in Nashville, Tennessee made up all the donors. Genomic DNA from each subset was divided evenly over several immunoSEQ plates. Sequencing on ten immunoSEQ deep assay plates was performed for unsorted PBMC DNA. The data were produced by immunoSEQ multiplex PCR, yet TCRdb's version contains in-frame clones alone and is incomplete. This sample has a few hundred thousand clones; 79% occur once, and the top ten carry over 9.5%. V was clipped by 2 bases and J by 6 bases, with 13 bases between them. Germline CDR1 and CDR2: SGHAT and FQNNGV. This CDR3 is 15 amino acids long. As concerns this clone: Its antigen is still unknown.

The rearrangement joins TRBV11-2 to TRBJ2-2; TRBD1 might be the D (5 bases). The origin of this receptor is a woman in her 40s in good health. Some clones in this sample may be carry-over from other donors' samples. Sequenced sample: PBMCs. The CDR3 DNA is TGTGCCAGCAGCTTAACCCCGACAGAGTCCGGGGAGCTGTTTTTT. Amino acid sequence: CASSLTPTESGELFF.